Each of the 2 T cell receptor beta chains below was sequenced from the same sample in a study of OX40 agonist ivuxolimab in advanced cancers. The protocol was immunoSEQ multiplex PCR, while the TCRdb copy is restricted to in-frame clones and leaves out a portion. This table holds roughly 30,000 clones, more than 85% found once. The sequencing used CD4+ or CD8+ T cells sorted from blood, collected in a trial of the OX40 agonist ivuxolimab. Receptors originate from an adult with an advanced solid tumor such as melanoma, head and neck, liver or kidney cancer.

CDR3 region: CASSLGPDTGELFF. As DNA, the CDR3 is TGTGCCAGCAGCTTGGGACCCGACACCGGGGAGCTGTTTTTT. V usage is TRBV13 and J usage is TRBJ2-2; D might be TRBD1 or TRBD2, each matching 5 bases. The V end lost 3 bases, the J end lost 3 bases, and 8 bases lay between the germline ends. The CDR3 is 14 residues long. Germline CDR1 PRHDT, CDR2 FYEKMQ (reference sequence).

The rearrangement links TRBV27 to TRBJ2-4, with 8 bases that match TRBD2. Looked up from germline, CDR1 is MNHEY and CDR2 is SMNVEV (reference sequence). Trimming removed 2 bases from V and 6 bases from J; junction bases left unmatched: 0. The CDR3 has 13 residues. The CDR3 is CASSLSGGNIQYF. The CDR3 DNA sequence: TGTGCCAGCAGTTTAAGCGGGGGAAACATTCAGTACTTC.